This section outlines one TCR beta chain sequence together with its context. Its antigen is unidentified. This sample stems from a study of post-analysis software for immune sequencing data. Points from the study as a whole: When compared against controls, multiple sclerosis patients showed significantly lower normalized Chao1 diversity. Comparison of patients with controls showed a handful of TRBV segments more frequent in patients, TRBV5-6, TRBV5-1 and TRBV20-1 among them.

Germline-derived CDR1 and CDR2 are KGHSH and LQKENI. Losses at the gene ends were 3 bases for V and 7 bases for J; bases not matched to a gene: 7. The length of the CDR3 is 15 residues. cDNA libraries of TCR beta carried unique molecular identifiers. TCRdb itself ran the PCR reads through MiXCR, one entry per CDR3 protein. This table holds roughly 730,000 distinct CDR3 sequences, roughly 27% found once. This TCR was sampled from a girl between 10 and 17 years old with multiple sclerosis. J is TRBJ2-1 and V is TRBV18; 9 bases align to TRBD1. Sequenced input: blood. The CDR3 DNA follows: TGTGCCAGCTCACCCTCGGGACAGGGTACAAATGAGCAGTTCTTC. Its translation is CASSPSGQGTNEQFF.